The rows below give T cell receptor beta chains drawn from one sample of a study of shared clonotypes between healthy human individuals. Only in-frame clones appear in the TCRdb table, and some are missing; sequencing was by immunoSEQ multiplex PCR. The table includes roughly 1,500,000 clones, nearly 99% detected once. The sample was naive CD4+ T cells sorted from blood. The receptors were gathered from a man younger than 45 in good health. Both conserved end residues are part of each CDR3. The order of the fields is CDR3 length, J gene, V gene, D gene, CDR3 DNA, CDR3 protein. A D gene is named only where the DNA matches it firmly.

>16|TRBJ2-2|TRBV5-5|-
TGTGCCAGCAGCTTTGTCGGGGCAGACCCCACCGGGGAGCTGTTTTTT
CASSFVGADPTGELFF
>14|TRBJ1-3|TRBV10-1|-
TGCGCCAGCAGTGCACAGGGATCTGGAAACACCATATATTTT
CASSAQGSGNTIYF
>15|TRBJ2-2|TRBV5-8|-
TGTGCCAGCAGCTTGGTAGGGGAAGTCTTCGGGGAGCTGTTTTTT
CASSLVGEVFGELFF
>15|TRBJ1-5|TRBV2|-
TGTGCCAGCAGCGGTAGAAGGGATAGCAATCAGCCCCAGCATTTT
CASSGRRDSNQPQHF
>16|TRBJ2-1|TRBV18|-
TGTGCCAGCTCACCACCCCAGGGGCGGGCTGTGAATGAGCAGTTCTTC
CASSPPQGRAVNEQFF
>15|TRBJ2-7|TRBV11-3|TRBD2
TGTGCCAGCAGCTTAGGAGTAGCGGGAACCTACGAGCAGTACTTC
CASSLGVAGTYEQYF
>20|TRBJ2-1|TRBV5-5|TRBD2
TGTGCCAGCAGCTCGGAAGCGGGACCGTACCCATTAAGCTCCTACAATGAGCAGTTCTTC
CASSSEAGPYPLSSYNEQFF
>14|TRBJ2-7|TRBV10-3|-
TGTGCCCATCAAATCGGACAGAGCTCCTACGAGCAGTACTTC
CAHQIGQSSYEQYF
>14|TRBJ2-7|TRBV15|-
TGTGCCACCAGCAGAACGGAGAGCTCCTACGAGCAGTACTTC
CATSRTESSYEQYF
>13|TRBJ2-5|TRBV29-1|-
TGCAGCGCCTCGTCGGCGGGGCTCGGGACCCAGTACTTC
CSASSAGLGTQYF
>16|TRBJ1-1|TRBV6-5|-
TGTGCCAGCAGTTACGCGGGTTCATCTTTGAACACTGAAGCTTTCTTT
CASSYAGSSLNTEAFF
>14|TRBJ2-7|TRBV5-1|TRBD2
TGCGCCAGCAGCTTCGGGACTAGCGACTACGAGCAGTACTTC
CASSFGTSDYEQYF
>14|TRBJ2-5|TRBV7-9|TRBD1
TGTGCCAGCAGCCCCACAGGGGCCCAAGAGACCCAGTACTTC
CASSPTGAQETQYF
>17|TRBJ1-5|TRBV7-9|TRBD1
TGTGCCAGCAGCTTAGGAGGCCTGGCAGGGGGCGATGAGCCCCAGCATTTT
CASSLGGLAGGDEPQHF
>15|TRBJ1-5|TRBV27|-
TGTGCCAGCGGTCGCGCCTTATCAGGCAATCAGCCCCAGCATTTT
CASGRALSGNQPQHF
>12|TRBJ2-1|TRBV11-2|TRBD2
TGTGCCAGCAGCTTAGCCGGGACTAGACAGTTCTTC
CASSLAGTRQFF
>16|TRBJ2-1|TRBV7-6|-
TGTGCCAGCAGCTCGGTTCCGCATAGCCCCTACAATGAGCAGTTCTTC
CASSSVPHSPYNEQFF
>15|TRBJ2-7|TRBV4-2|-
TGTGCCAGCAGCCAAGTAAGCGGATTAACCTACGAGCAGTACTTC
CASSQVSGLTYEQYF